This T cell receptor beta chain was recovered during a study of OX40 agonist ivuxolimab in advanced cancers. Profiling relied on immunoSEQ multiplex PCR, and the TCRdb table lists in-frame clones only, not all of them. The sample contains 90,000 to 150,000 clones, 85% to 90% of which appear only once. The input for sequencing was CD4+ or CD8+ T cells sorted from blood, taken in a trial of the OX40 agonist ivuxolimab. This TCR was sampled from an adult with an advanced solid tumor such as melanoma, head and neck, liver or kidney cancer.

The CDR3 nucleotides are TGTGCCAGCTCACCACCTGGGGGACAGGGGAGGGGCACTGAAGCTTTCTTT. This codes for CASSPPGGQGRGTEAFF. The chain recombines TRBV18 with TRBJ1-1, with 10 nucleotides matching TRBD1. Germline V gene lookup returns CDR1 KGHSH and CDR2 LQKENI. J gave up 4 bases and V 0 bases, and 8 bases lay outside the gene matches. This CDR3 spans 17 amino acids.